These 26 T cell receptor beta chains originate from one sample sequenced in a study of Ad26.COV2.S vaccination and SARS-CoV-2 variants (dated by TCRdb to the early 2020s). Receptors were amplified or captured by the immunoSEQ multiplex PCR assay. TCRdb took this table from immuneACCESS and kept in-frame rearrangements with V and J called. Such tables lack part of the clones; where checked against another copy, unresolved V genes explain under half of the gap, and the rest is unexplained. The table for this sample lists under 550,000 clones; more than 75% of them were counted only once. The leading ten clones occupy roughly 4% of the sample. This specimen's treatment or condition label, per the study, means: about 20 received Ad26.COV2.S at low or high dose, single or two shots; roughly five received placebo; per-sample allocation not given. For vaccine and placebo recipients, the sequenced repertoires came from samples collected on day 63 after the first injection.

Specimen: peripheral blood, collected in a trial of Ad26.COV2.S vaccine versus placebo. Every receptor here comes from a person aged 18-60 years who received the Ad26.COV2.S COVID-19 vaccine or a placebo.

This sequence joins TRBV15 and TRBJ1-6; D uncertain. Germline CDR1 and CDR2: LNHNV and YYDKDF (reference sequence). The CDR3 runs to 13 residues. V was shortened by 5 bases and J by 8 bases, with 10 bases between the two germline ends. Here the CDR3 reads CATSLERDSPLHF. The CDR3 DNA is TGTGCCACCAGCTTAGAGCGAGATTCACCCCTCCACTTT.

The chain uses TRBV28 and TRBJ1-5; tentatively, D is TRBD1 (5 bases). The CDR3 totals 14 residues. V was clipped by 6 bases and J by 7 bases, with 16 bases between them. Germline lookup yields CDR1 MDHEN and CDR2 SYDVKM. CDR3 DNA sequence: TGTGCCAGCAGCCGTGGGGGTAGGCGCCAGCCCCAGCATTTT. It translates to CASSRGGRRQPQHF.

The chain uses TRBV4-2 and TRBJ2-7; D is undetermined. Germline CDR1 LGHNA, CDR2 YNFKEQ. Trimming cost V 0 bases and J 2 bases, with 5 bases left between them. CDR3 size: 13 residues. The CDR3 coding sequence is TGTGCCAGCAGCCAAGATTGGGCCTACGAGCAGTACTTC. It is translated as CASSQDWAYEQYF.

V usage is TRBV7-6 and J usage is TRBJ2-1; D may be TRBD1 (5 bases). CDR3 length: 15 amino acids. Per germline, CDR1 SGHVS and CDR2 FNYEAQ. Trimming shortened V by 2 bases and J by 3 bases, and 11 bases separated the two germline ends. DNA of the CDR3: TGTGCCAGCAGCTTACAGGGCTGGGGCTACAATGAGCAGTTCTTC. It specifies CASSLQGWGYNEQFF.

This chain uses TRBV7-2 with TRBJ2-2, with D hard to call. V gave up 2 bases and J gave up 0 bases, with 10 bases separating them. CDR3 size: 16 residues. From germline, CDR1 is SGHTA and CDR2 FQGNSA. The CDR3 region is CASSLYSGTNTGELFF. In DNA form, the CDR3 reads TGTGCCAGCAGCTTATACTCGGGTACGAACACCGGGGAGCTGTTTTTT.

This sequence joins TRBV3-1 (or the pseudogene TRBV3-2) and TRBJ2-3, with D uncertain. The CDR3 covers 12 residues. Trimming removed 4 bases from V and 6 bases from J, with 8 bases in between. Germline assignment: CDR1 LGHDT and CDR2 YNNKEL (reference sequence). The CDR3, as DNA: TGTGCCAGCAGCCTTCACCCGGATACGCAGTATTTT. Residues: CASSLHPDTQYF.

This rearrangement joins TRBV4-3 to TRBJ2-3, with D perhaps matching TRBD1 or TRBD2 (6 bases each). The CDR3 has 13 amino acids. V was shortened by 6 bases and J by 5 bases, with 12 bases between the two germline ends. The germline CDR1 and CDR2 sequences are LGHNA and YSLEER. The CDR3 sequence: CASSGGPGDTQYF. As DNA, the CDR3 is TGCGCCAGCAGTGGGGGGCCGGGAGATACGCAGTATTTT.

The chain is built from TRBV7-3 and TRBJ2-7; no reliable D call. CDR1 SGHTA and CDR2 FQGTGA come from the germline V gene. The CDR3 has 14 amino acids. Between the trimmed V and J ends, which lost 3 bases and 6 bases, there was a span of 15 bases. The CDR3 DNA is TGTGCCAGCAGCTTTTCGGCGGTCGGTGGCGAGCAGTACTTC. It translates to CASSFSAVGGEQYF.

This CDR3 reads CASSYSGGALYNEQFF. For the CDR3, the DNA is TGTGCCAGCAGCTATAGCGGGGGGGCCCTATACAATGAGCAGTTCTTC. The V gene is TRBV7-2, the J gene TRBJ2-1; TRBD2 matches 11 bases. Per germline, CDR1 SGHTA and CDR2 FQGNSA. V shed 4 bases, J shed 4 bases, and the junction held 6 bases outside the gene matches. The length of the CDR3 is 16 residues.

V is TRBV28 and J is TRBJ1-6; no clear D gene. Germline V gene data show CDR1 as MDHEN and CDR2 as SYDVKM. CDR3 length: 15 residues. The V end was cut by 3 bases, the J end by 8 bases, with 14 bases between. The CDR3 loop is CASSFSAPTDSPLHF. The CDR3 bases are TGTGCCAGCAGTTTCTCTGCGCCTACGGATTCACCCCTCCACTTT.

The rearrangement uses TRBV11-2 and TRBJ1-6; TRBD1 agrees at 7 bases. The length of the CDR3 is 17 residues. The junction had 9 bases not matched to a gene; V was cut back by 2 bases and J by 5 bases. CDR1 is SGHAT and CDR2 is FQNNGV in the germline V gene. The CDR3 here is CASSLSRDSFNNSPLHF. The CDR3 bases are TGTGCCAGCAGCTTATCCAGGGACAGTTTTAATAATTCACCCCTCCACTTT.

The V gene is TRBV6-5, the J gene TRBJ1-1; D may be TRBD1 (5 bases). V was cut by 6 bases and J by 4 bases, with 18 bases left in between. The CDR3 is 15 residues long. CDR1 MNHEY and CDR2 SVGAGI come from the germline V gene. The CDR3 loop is CASRAQSQVRTEAFF. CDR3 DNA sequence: TGTGCCAGCAGAGCCCAATCACAGGTTCGCACTGAAGCTTTCTTT.

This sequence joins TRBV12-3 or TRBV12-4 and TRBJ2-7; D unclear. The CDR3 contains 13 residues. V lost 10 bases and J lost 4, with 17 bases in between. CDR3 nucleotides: TGTGCCATCTCCTTGGGGTCCAAATACGAGCAGTACTTC. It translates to CAISLGSKYEQYF.

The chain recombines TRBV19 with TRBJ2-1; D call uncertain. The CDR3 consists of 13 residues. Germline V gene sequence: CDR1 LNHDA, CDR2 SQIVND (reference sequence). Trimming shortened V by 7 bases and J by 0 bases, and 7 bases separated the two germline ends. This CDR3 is CASTRDSYNEQFF. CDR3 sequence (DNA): TGTGCCAGTACTCGAGACTCCTACAATGAGCAGTTCTTC. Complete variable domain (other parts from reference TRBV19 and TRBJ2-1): DGGITQSPKYLFRKEGQNVTLSCEQNLNHDAMYWYRQDPGQGLRLIYYSQIVNDFQKGDIAEGYSVSREKKESFPLTVTSAQKNPTAFYLCASTRDSYNEQFFGPGTRLTVL.

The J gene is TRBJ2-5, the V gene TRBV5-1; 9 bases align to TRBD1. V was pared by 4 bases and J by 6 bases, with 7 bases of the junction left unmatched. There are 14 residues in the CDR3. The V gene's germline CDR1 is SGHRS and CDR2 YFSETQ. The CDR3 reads CASSLGQGRKTQYF. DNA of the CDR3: TGCGCCAGCAGCCTCGGACAGGGGAGAAAGACCCAGTACTTC.

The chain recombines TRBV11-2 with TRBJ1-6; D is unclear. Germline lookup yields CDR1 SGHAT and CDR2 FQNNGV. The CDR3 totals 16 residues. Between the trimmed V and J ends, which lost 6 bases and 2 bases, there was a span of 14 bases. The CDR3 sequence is CASRRPGSPYNSPLHF. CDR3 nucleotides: TGTGCCAGCAGGCGACCGGGCAGTCCCTATAATTCACCCCTCCACTTT. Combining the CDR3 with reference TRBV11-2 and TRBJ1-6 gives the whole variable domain EAGVAQSPRYKIIEKRQSVAFWCNPISGHATLYWYQQILGQGPKLLIQFQNNGVVDDSQLPKDRFSAERLKGVDSTLKIQPAKLEDSAVYLCASRRPGSPYNSPLHFGNGTRLTVT.

The CDR3 is CASTAYGSSSGNTIYF. In DNA form, the CDR3 reads TGTGCCAGTACCGCGTACGGGTCCAGCTCTGGAAACACCATATATTTT. The rearrangement links TRBV19 to TRBJ1-3; D not certain. The CDR3 covers 16 residues. The ends were cut back, 7 bases at V and 0 bases at J, with 16 bases in the middle. The V gene's germline CDR1 is LNHDA and CDR2 SQIVND (reference sequence). Complete variable domain (other parts from reference TRBV19 and TRBJ1-3): DGGITQSPKYLFRKEGQNVTLSCEQNLNHDAMYWYRQDPGQGLRLIYYSQIVNDFQKGDIAEGYSVSREKKESFPLTVTSAQKNPTAFYLCASTAYGSSSGNTIYFGEGSWLTVV.

DNA of the CDR3: TGTGCCAGCAGTTACGCCGGTAACGAGCAGTACTTC. This gives the protein CASSYAGNEQYF. The V gene is TRBV6-2 or TRBV6-3, the J gene TRBJ2-7, with unresolved D. The V and J ends lost 2 bases and 5 bases respectively, with 7 bases between them. CDR3 length: 12 residues. Germline V gives CDR1 MNHEY, CDR2 SVGEGT.

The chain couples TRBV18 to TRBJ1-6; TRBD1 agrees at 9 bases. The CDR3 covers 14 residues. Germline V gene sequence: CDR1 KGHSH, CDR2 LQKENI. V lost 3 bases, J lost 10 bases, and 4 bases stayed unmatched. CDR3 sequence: CASSPGQGLSPLHF. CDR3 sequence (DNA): TGTGCCAGCTCACCGGGACAGGGACTCTCACCCCTCCACTTT.

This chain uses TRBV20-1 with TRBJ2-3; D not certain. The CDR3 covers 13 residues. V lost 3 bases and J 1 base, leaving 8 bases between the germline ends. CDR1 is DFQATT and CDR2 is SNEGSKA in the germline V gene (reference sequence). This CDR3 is CSASEPGTDTQYF. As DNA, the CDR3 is TGCAGTGCTAGTGAACCTGGCACAGATACGCAGTATTTT.

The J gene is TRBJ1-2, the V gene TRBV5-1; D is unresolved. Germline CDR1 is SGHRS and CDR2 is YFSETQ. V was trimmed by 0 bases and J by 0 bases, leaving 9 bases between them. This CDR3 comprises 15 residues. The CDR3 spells CASSLEYGTNYGYTF. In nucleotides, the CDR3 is TGCGCCAGCAGCTTGGAGTACGGAACTAACTATGGCTACACCTTC.

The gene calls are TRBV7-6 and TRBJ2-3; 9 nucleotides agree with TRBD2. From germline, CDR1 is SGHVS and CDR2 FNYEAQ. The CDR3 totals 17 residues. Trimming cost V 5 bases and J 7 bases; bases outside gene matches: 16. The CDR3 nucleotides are TGTGCCAGCAGCACAGAGCGGGGGGCCGGTCTCATCCATACGCAGTATTTT. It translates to CASSTERGAGLIHTQYF.

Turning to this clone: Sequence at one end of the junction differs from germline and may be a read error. This chain's CDR3 is CASSRGTGSVNTIYF. CDR3 in DNA: TGTGCCAGCAGTCGGGGAACTGGATCTGTAAACACCATATATTTT. This rearrangement joins TRBV5-5 to TRBJ1-3; D not resolved. CDR1 is SGHKS and CDR2 is YYEKEE in the germline V gene (reference sequence). CDR3 length: 15 amino acids.

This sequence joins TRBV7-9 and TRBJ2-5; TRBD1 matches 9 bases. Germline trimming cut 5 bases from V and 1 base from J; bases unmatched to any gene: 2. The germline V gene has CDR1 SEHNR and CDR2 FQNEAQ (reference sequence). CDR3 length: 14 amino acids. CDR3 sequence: CASSLQGAQETQYF. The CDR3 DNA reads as TGTGCCAGCAGCCTACAGGGGGCCCAAGAGACCCAGTACTTC.

The CDR3 bases are TGTGCCAGCCGTTATTCCGTTCGACACGAGCAGTACTTC. Its protein product is CASRYSVRHEQYF. V usage is TRBV2 and J usage is TRBJ2-7; D gene unclear. The germline V and J ends were trimmed by 8 bases and 5 bases, with 16 bases remaining between them. Germline V CDR1 and CDR2: SNHLY, FYNNEI. This CDR3 has 13 amino acids.

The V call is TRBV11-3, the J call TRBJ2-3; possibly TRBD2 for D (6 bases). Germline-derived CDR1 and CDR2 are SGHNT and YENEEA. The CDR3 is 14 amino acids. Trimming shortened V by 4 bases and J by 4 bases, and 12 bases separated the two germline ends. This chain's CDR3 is CASSSSSGADTQYF. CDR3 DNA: TGTGCCAGCAGCTCCTCGTCGGGGGCAGATACGCAGTATTTT.